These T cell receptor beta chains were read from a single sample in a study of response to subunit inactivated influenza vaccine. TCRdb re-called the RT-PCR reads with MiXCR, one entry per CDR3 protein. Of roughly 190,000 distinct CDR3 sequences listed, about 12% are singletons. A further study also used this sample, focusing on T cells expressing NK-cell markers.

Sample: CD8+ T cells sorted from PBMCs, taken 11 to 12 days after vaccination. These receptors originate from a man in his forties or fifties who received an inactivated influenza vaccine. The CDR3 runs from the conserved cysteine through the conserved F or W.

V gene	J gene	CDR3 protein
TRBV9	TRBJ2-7	CASSVGYGLSYEQYF
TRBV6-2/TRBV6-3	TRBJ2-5	CASSYGTSGIETQYF
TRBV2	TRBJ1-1	CATRTNTEAFF
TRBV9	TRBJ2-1	CASSVDGEQFF
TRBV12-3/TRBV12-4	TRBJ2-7	CASSLARAEQYF
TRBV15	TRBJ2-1	CASSHRASGLDEQFF
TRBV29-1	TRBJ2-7	CSVTGTIYEQYF
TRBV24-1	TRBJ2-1	CATSDPRRESYNEQFF
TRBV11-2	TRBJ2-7	CASSYLAGTSYEQYF
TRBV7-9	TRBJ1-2	CASSLNGYTF